This T cell receptor (beta chain) was obtained from a study of blood T cell repertoires in COVID-19. About the study: Samples came from the United States, Italy and Spain, spanning acute and convalescent COVID-19.

The germline CDR1 and CDR2 sequences are LGHNA and YSLEER. V gave up 4 bases and J gave up 5 bases; unmatched junction bases: 7. There are 15 residues in the CDR3. This clone appeared a few times. Sequenced by immunoSEQ multiplex PCR; TCRdb stores in-frame clones only, minus some. The table lists tens of thousands of clones, roughly 73% of them singletons, with less than 10% in the top ten. The genes are TRBV4-3 and TRBJ2-3; 9 bases are shared with TRBD1. The sequencing input was peripheral blood. The receptor comes from a human donor in a cohort sampled during active COVID-19. CDR3 sequence: CASSPWTGAGDTQYF. The CDR3 coding sequence is TGCGCCAGCAGCCCCTGGACAGGGGCTGGAGATACGCAGTATTTT.